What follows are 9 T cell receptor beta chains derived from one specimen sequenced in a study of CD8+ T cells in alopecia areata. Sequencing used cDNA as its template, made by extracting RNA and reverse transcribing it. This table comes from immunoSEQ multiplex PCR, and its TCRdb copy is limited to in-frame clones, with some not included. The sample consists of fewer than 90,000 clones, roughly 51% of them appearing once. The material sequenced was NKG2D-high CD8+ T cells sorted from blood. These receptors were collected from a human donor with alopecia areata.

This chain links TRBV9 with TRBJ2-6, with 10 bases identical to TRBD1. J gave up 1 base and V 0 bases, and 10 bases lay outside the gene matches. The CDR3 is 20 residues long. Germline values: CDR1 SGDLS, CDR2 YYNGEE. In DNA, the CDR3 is TGTGCCAGCAGCGTAGATTTCTTTGGGACAGGGGATTCTGGGGCCAACGTCCTGACTTTC. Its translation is CASSVDFFGTGDSGANVLTF.

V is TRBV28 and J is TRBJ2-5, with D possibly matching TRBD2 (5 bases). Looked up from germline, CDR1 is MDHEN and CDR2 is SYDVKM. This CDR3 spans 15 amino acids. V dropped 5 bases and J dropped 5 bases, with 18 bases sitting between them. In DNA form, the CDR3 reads TGTGCCAGCAGTCCACCTAGCTATCCTGGGGAGACCCAGTACTTC. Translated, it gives CASSPPSYPGETQYF.

This CDR3 reads CASSQEGGGGLETQYF. The CDR3 DNA reads as TGCGCCAGCAGCCAAGAGGGAGGTGGTGGGCTTGAGACCCAGTACTTC. The rearrangement joins TRBV4-1 to TRBJ2-5; D perhaps matches TRBD2 (6 bases). Deletions cut 0 bases from V and 5 bases from J, with 16 bases between. The CDR3 extends over 16 amino acids. Germline V gene lookup returns CDR1 MGHRA and CDR2 YSYEKL.

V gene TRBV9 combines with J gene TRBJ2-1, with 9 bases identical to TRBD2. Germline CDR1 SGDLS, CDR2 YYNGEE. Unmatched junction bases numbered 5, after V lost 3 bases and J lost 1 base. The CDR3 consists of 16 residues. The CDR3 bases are TGTGCCAGCAGCGGAAGAGCGGGAGGTTCCTACAATGAGCAGTTCTTC. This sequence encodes CASSGRAGGSYNEQFF. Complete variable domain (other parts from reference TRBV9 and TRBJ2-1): DSGVTQTPKHLITATGQRVTLRCSPRSGDLSVYWYQQSLDQGLQFLIQYYNGEERAKGNILERFSAQQFPDLHSELNLSSLELGDSALYFCASSGRAGGSYNEQFFGPGTRLTVL.

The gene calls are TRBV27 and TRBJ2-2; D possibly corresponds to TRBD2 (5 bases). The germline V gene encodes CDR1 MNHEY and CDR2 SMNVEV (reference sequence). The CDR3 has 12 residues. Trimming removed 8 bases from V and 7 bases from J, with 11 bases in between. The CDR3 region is CASLNRDGELFF. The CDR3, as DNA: TGTGCCAGCCTCAATCGGGACGGGGAGCTGTTTTTT.

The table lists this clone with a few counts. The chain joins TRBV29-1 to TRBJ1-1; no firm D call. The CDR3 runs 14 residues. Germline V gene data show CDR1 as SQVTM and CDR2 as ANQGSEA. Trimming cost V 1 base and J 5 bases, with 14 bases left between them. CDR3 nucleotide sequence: TGCAGCGTTGAAGTTAGTCCCACGAAGACTGAAGCTTTCTTT. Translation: CSVEVSPTKTEAFF.

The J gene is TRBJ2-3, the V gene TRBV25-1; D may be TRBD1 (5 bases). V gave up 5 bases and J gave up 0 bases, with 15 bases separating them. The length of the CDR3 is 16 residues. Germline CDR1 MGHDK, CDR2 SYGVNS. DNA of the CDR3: TGTGCCAGCAGTCCGGTGGGGCAGTCTAGCACAGATACGCAGTATTTT. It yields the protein CASSPVGQSSTDTQYF.

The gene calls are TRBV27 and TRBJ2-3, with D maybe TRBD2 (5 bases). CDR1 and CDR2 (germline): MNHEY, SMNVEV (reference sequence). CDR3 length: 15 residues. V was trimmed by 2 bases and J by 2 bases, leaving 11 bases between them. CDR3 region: CASSLAAGYTDTQYF. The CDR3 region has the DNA TGTGCCAGCAGTTTAGCGGCGGGTTACACAGATACGCAGTATTTT.

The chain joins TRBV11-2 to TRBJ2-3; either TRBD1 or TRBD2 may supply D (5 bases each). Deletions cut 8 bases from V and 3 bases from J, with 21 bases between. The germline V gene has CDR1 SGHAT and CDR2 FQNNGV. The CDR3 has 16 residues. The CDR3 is CASRRWGSGPTDTQYF. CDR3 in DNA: TGTGCCAGCCGGAGGTGGGGGTCTGGCCCGACAGATACGCAGTATTTT. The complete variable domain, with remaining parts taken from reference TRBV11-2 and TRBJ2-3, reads EAGVAQSPRYKIIEKRQSVAFWCNPISGHATLYWYQQILGQGPKLLIQFQNNGVVDDSQLPKDRFSAERLKGVDSTLKIQPAKLEDSAVYLCASRRWGSGPTDTQYFGPGTRLTVL.